This note documents a single T cell receptor (beta chain) sequence. This clonotype came up many times. Which antigen it targets is not known. No much larger clonotype is one base removed from it; base qualities were not supplied. The instrument given in TCRdb is Illumina HiSeq 2500. TCR beta libraries were prepared by quantitative 5'-RACE with molecular barcodes. Turning to the authors' computational methods: A new computational method based on a probabilistic model of VDJ rearrangement was used to identify disease-linked TCR variants. TCRdb reprocessed the public reads (quality trimming at Q25 with fastp, clone calling with MiXCR) and kept in-frame beta chains. Rows with one shared CDR3 protein collapse into an entry with the most common genes and DNA. TCRdb, not the original authors, processed these V and J calls. The sample table records just over 150,000 distinct CDR3 sequences; about 18% of these occur just once. The top ten constitute roughly 7.7% of the sample.

This sample was taken from a study of CD8 T cells in ankylosing spondylitis (dated by TCRdb to about 2017). Background for the entire study: The study set out to find disease-linked TCR variants by profiling T cell receptor beta repertoires in ankylosing spondylitis patients and healthy donors. In total, the full study cohort was made up of some 100 healthy donors and 20 to 25 ankylosing spondylitis patients. Peripheral blood was sampled, and synovial fluid was also collected from ankylosing spondylitis patients. The investigation overall reported the following: The disease-linked clones were reported to be significantly enriched in matched synovial fluid samples from ankylosing spondylitis patients. Some of the motif variants had been reported before in the synovial fluid and blood of reactive arthritis patients, a finding that suggests common disease-initiation mechanisms. The disease-linked clones showed a CD8+ phenotype and occurred at relatively low frequencies in peripheral blood. Blood from ankylosing spondylitis patients appeared to be characterized by a TCR beta motif made up of under 10 highly homologous amino acid variants.

CDR1 is given as DFQATT and CDR2 as SNEGSKA, both from the germline V gene (reference sequence). A distance of 11 bases separates the germline ends of V and J, which lose 2 bases and 9 bases respectively. The CDR3, from cysteine to phenylalanine, totals 12 residues. Just CDR3 DNA is preserved here, 36 bases in frame from base 1. This clonotype was sampled from a male donor with ankylosing spondylitis or in good health (not recorded which). The chain uses TRBV20-1 and TRBJ1-5, with an unclear D gene assignment. Sequenced sample: blood, either unsorted or a sorted T cell fraction (not recorded which). The CDR3 reads as follows: CSARSHSRPQHF. The bases are TGCAGTGCTAGATCACACAGCCGGCCCCAGCATTTT.